A few counts support the clone carrying this T cell receptor (beta chain). Its target is unknown. MiXCR was run by TCRdb on the reads, yielding one entry per CDR3 protein. The repertoire consists of 150,000 to 180,000 distinct CDR3 sequences, with roughly a quarter occurring once and the leading ten covering around 9.9%. Germline lookup yields CDR1 LNHNV and CDR2 YYDKDF (reference sequence). V was clipped by 2 bases and J by 3 bases, with 14 bases between them. This CDR3 spans 15 amino acids. This entry belongs to a study of T cell repertoires in cytomegalovirus infection. Study overall: The public TCR beta signatures pointed to both CMV infection and matching HLA type.

Study-wide results and caveats: Totalled public TCR beta family frequency picked out people who carried CMV plus the relevant HLA. In two of eight donors, the top clonotype was HLA-C-restricted CMV-specific.

The receptor's source is a human donor in good health (CMV status not recorded). Some clones in this sample may be carry-over from other donors' samples. The gene calls are TRBV15 and TRBJ2-7, with D possibly being TRBD2 (6 bases). Input material: PBMCs. The CDR3, as DNA: TGTGCCACCAGCAGATCCCCCGGGGGTCACTACGAGCAGTACTTC. It codes for CATSRSPGGHYEQYF. The variable domain in full, completed from reference TRBV15 and TRBJ2-7, reads DAMVIQNPRYQVTQFGKPVTLSCSQTLNHNVMYWYQQKSSQAPKLLFHYYDKDFNNEADTPDNFQSRRPNTSFCFLDIRSPGLGDTAMYLCATSRSPGGHYEQYFGPGTRLTVT.